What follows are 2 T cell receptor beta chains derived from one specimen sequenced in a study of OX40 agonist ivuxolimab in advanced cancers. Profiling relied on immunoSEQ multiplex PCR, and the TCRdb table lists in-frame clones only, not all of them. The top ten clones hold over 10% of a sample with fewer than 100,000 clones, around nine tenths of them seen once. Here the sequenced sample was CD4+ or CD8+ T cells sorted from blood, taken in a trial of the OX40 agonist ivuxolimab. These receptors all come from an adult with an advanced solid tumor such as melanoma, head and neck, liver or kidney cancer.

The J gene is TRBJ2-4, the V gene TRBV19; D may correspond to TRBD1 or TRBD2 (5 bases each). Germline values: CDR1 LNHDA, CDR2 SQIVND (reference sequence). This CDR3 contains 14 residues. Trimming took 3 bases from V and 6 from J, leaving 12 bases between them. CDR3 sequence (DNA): TGTGCCAGTAGTATTTGGGGGACGGGAAACATTCAGTACTTC. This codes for CASSIWGTGNIQYF.

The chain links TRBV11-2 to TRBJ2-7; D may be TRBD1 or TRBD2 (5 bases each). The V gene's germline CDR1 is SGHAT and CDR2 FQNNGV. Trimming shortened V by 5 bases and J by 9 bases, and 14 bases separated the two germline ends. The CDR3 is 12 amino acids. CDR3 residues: CASSVGETGQYF. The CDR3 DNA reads TGTGCCAGCAGCGTGGGGGAGACGGGGCAGTACTTC.